A single sample gave rise to the 12 T cell receptor beta chains below, sequenced in a study of blood T cell repertoires in COVID-19. Here immunoSEQ multiplex PCR was the method, and the copy in TCRdb shows in-frame clones only, minus some. The repertoire holds 300,000 to 350,000 clones, with about 89% as singletons. Specimen: peripheral blood. These receptors were obtained from a woman aged 50 to 65 with COVID-19, enrolled during active disease.

In its sample, this clone was seen a few times. This chain connects TRBV10-3 to TRBJ2-5; D is unclear. CDR3 size: 12 residues. Per germline, CDR1 ENHRY and CDR2 SYGVKD. V was shortened by 4 bases and J by 3 bases, with 6 bases between the two germline ends. This CDR3 reads CAISGSEETQYF. In DNA form, the CDR3 reads TGTGCCATCAGTGGGAGTGAAGAGACCCAGTACTTC.

This chain links TRBV6-5 with TRBJ2-7; 8 bases match TRBD2. Germline V gives CDR1 MNHEY, CDR2 SVGAGI. The ends lost 6 bases at V and 0 bases at J; junction bases unmatched: 4. CDR3 length equals 14 residues. The CDR3 region is CASSFSGVSYEQYF. CDR3 nucleotides: TGTGCCAGCAGCTTTAGCGGGGTCTCCTACGAGCAGTACTTC.

The chain links TRBV27 to TRBJ1-2; 12 nucleotides match TRBD1. The V gene end was trimmed by 5 bases and the J gene end by 4 bases; junction bases not matched to a gene: 11. This CDR3 is built from 17 residues. CDR1 is MNHEY, CDR2 SMNVEV, per germline (reference sequence). The chain's CDR3 is CASSTRDRGLLRYGYTF. The CDR3 DNA is TGTGCCAGCAGTACCCGGGACAGGGGGCTTCTCCGCTATGGCTACACCTTC.

This chain connects TRBV5-6 to TRBJ1-1, with D possibly matching TRBD1 (5 bases). The CDR3 length is 18 residues. From germline, CDR1 is SGHDT and CDR2 YYEEEE. The V end was cut by 3 bases, the J end by 0 bases, with 21 bases between. The CDR3 sequence is CASSYWVRGKTLNTEAFF. DNA of the CDR3: TGTGCCAGCAGCTATTGGGTAAGGGGCAAAACTTTGAACACTGAAGCTTTCTTT.

This clone appeared a single time. This sequence joins TRBV7-9 and TRBJ2-6, with TRBD1 as a possible D gene (5 bases). The V gene's germline CDR1 is SEHNR and CDR2 FQNEAQ (reference sequence). The V gene lost 4 bases and the J gene lost 3 bases, with 10 bases spanning the gap. CDR3 length: 15 residues. CDR3 sequence: CASSSTTGGANVLTF. CDR3 DNA sequence: TGTGCCAGCAGCTCCACCACAGGTGGGGCCAACGTCCTGACTTTC.

This chain connects TRBV11-2 to TRBJ1-1; a possible D gene is TRBD1 (5 bases). CDR3 length: 14 amino acids. From germline, CDR1 is SGHAT and CDR2 FQNNGV. Between the trimmed V and J ends, which lost 2 bases and 3 bases, there was a span of 10 bases. The CDR3 protein is CASSLRGGDTEAFF. The CDR3 coding sequence is TGTGCCAGCAGCTTACGGGGAGGGGACACTGAAGCTTTCTTT.

The CDR3 sequence is CASSSPGLALYEQYF. In DNA, the CDR3 is TGTGCCAGCAGCTCTCCGGGACTAGCTTTATACGAGCAGTACTTC. The rearrangement joins TRBV5-4 to TRBJ2-7; TRBD2 matches 9 bases. Trimming removed 3 bases from V and 4 bases from J; junction bases left unmatched: 8. Per the germline V gene, CDR1 is SGHNT and CDR2 is YYREEE (reference sequence). The CDR3 is 15 amino acids.

The V call is TRBV4-1, the J call TRBJ1-2; 8 bases align to TRBD1. The CDR3 contains 15 residues. Germline CDR1 is MGHRA and CDR2 is YSYEKL. V lost 0 bases and J lost 4; bases outside the gene matches: 4. The CDR3 DNA follows: TGCGCCAGCAGCCAAGAGGGCAGGGGGCTCTATGGCTACACCTTC. It encodes CASSQEGRGLYGYTF.

This clone occurred a few times. The rearrangement joins TRBV7-2 to TRBJ1-1; D unresolved. From germline, CDR1 is SGHTA and CDR2 FQGNSA. V shed 8 bases and J shed 1 base, with 11 bases lying between them. This CDR3 region has 13 residues. The CDR3 reads CASARGQNTEAFF. In DNA, the CDR3 is TGTGCCAGCGCCCGCGGTCAGAACACTGAAGCTTTCTTT.

This clone was observed once. DNA of the CDR3: TGTGCCAGCAACGGCCCGATGGGCAGGGGGCTTCGAGAGACCCAGTACTTC. As protein: CASNGPMGRGLRETQYF. The V call is TRBV21-1, the J call TRBJ2-5; TRBD1 is taken as the D call from the table, unchecked against the DNA. TRBV21-1 is flagged as a pseudogene. This CDR3 comprises 17 residues.

The rearrangement uses TRBV4-2 and TRBJ2-1; TRBD2 agrees at 7 bases. The length of the CDR3 is 16 residues. V lost 1 base, J lost 3 bases, and 6 bases stayed unmatched. The germline CDR1 and CDR2 sequences are LGHNA and YNFKEQ. CDR3 sequence: CASSQVEAGRYNEQFF. CDR3 bases: TGTGCCAGCAGCCAAGTAGAAGCGGGACGCTACAATGAGCAGTTCTTC.

V gene TRBV19 combines with J gene TRBJ1-2, with 10 bases matching TRBD1. Germline CDR1 and CDR2: LNHDA and SQIVND (reference sequence). V gave up 4 bases and J gave up 0 bases; unmatched junction bases: 2. This CDR3 region has 15 residues. The CDR3 coding sequence is TGTGCCAGTAGTAGAGGGACAGGGGCTAACTATGGCTACACCTTC. Protein: CASSRGTGANYGYTF. Together with reference TRBV19 and TRBJ1-2, the CDR3 gives the full variable domain: DGGITQSPKYLFRKEGQNVTLSCEQNLNHDAMYWYRQDPGQGLRLIYYSQIVNDFQKGDIAEGYSVSREKKESFPLTVTSAQKNPTAFYLCASSRGTGANYGYTFGSGTRLTVV.